This passage covers 19 T cell receptor beta chains from one sample sequenced in a study of cytomegalovirus exposure and HLA in healthy donors. Primers for the PCR totalled 60 Vbeta and 13 Jbeta. Profiled with immunoSEQ multiplex PCR; TCRdb holds only in-frame clones, not every one. The table shows under 110,000 clones, with roughly four fifths occurring only once. Sample: PBMCs. These receptors were obtained from a man in his sixties in good health and CMV-seronegative.

CDR3 region: CASSSQLAGGYNEQFF. The CDR3 DNA is TGTGCCAGCAGTTCGCAACTAGCGGGGGGATACAATGAGCAGTTCTTC. V usage is TRBV6-5 and J usage is TRBJ2-1; 12 bases are a match to TRBD2. The CDR3 contains 16 residues. Germline trimming cut 4 bases from V and 4 bases from J; bases unmatched to any gene: 5. CDR1 and CDR2 from the germline V gene are MNHEY and SVGAGI.

The J gene is TRBJ2-2, the V gene TRBV2, with no clear D. Trimming pared 5 bases from V and 3 bases from J, leaving 13 bases between. Germline V lookup: CDR1 SNHLY, CDR2 FYNNEI. The CDR3 runs to 15 residues. CDR3 protein: CASSSRLAHTGELFF. CDR3 in DNA: TGTGCCAGCAGTTCCCGTCTGGCCCACACCGGGGAGCTGTTTTTT.

The chain employs TRBV7-2 and TRBJ2-7; TRBD2 matches 14 bases. This CDR3 comprises 17 residues. V trimming: 4 bases; J trimming: 0 bases; junction bases outside the gene matches: 5. Germline V gives CDR1 SGHTA, CDR2 FQGNSA. CDR3 sequence: CASSSGLAGVLSYEQYF. The CDR3 bases are TGTGCCAGCAGCTCGGGACTAGCGGGGGTCCTCTCCTACGAGCAGTACTTC.

V gene TRBV18 combines with J gene TRBJ1-4; 9 bases match TRBD1. The CDR3 spans 15 residues. Trimming took 3 bases from V and 7 from J; bases not matched to a gene: 6. In germline, CDR1 is KGHSH, CDR2 LQKENI. CDR3 amino acids: CASSPQGQGVEKLFF. CDR3 nucleotides: TGTGCCAGCTCACCCCAGGGACAGGGTGTTGAAAAACTGTTTTTT. Supplemented by reference TRBV18 and TRBJ1-4, the full variable domain reads NAGVMQNPRHLVRRRGQEARLRCSPMKGHSHVYWYRQLPEEGLKFMVYLQKENIIDESGMPKERFSAEFPKEGPSILRIQQVVRGDSAAYFCASSPQGQGVEKLFFGSGTQLSVL.

The V call is TRBV14, the J call TRBJ2-7; possible D gene TRBD1, 6 bases. CDR1 is SGHDN and CDR2 is FVKESK in the germline V gene. CDR3 length: 15 residues. V gave up 4 bases and J gave up 4 bases, with 17 bases separating them. In nucleotides, the CDR3 is TGTGCCAGCAGCCCTATCCCCGGGACAAAATACGAGCAGTACTTC. It specifies CASSPIPGTKYEQYF.

The rearrangement links TRBV5-1 to TRBJ2-3; D is uncertain. The CDR3 has 14 amino acids. CDR1 is SGHRS, CDR2 YFSETQ, per germline. V dropped 5 bases and J dropped 1 base, with 11 bases sitting between them. The CDR3 region has the DNA TGCGCCAGCAGTCCCGGGTACGGCACAGATACGCAGTATTTT. It translates to CASSPGYGTDTQYF. The full variable domain, in which reference TRBV5-1 and TRBJ2-3 provide the parts outside the CDR3, is KAGVTQTPRYLIKTRGQQVTLSCSPISGHRSVSWYQQTPGQGLQFLFEYFSETQRNKGNFPGRFSGRQFSNSRSEMNVSTLELGDSALYLCASSPGYGTDTQYFGPGTRLTVL.

The rearrangement links TRBV18 to TRBJ1-4; a possible D gene is TRBD1 (5 bases). With 3 bases removed from V and 5 bases from J, the gap between germline ends came to 10 bases. Germline V gene lookup returns CDR1 KGHSH and CDR2 LQKENI. The CDR3 loop spans 14 amino acids. CDR3 amino acids: CASSPTGGNEKLFF. In DNA form, the CDR3 reads TGTGCCAGCTCACCTACCGGGGGGAATGAAAAACTGTTTTTT.

V usage is TRBV5-1 and J usage is TRBJ2-3; 10 bases match TRBD1. CDR1 is SGHRS, CDR2 YFSETQ, per germline. V shed 0 bases, J shed 2 bases, and the junction held 9 bases outside the gene matches. The CDR3 is made up of 18 amino acids. CDR3 nucleotide sequence: TGCGCCAGCAGCTTGGGGTATGGACAGGGGGTGAACACAGATACGCAGTATTTT. Amino acids: CASSLGYGQGVNTDTQYF.

The table lists this clone with a count of one. The chain couples TRBV30 to TRBJ1-2, with D hard to call. The V and J ends lost 4 bases and 5 bases respectively, with 11 bases between them. This CDR3 region has 12 residues. Germline V CDR1 and CDR2: GTSNPN, SVGIG (reference sequence). The CDR3 here is CAWTDKWYGYTF. The CDR3 DNA is TGTGCCTGGACCGACAAGTGGTATGGCTACACCTTC.

The gene calls are TRBV11-1 and TRBJ2-5, with 7 bases matching TRBD1. J was trimmed by 5 bases and V by 6 bases; bases with no gene match: 6. The CDR3 covers 13 residues. The germline V gene has CDR1 SGHAT and CDR2 FQDESV (reference sequence). This CDR3 reads CASSQQGTETQYF. For the CDR3, the DNA is TGTGCCAGCAGTCAACAGGGGACGGAGACCCAGTACTTC.

This clone appeared a single time. V is TRBV13 and J is TRBJ2-3, with 8 bases lining up with TRBD2. Unmatched junction bases numbered 21, after V lost 5 bases and J lost 8 bases. The CDR3 spans 18 residues. Germline V gives CDR1 PRHDT, CDR2 FYEKMQ (reference sequence). The DNA for the CDR3 is TGTGCCAGCAGCCGCTCCTCGGGCGGGGGGCCGGGTTTAGGTACGCAGTATTTT. This gives the protein CASSRSSGGGPGLGTQYF.

This sequence joins TRBV6-1 and TRBJ2-1; a possible D gene is TRBD2 (6 bases). Germline CDR1 reads MNHNS; CDR2 reads SASEGT. The CDR3 loop spans 14 amino acids. The ends were cut back, 3 bases at V and 4 bases at J, with 10 bases in the middle. This chain's CDR3 is CASSEMRGYNEQFF. The DNA for the CDR3 is TGTGCCAGCAGTGAGATGCGGGGTTACAATGAGCAGTTCTTC.

The chain uses TRBV5-4 and TRBJ1-6, with 9 bases fitting TRBD1. V trimming: 1 base; J trimming: 8 bases; junction bases outside the gene matches: 4. CDR3 length equals 15 residues. The germline V gene has CDR1 SGHNT and CDR2 YYREEE (reference sequence). The chain's CDR3 is CASSLRDRVDSPLHF. CDR3 DNA sequence: TGTGCCAGCAGCTTGAGGGACAGGGTGGATTCACCCCTCCACTTT.

The CDR3 sequence: CASSSRIAGRRETQYF. CDR3 bases: TGTGCCAGCAGCTCGCGAATAGCGGGGCGTCGAGAGACCCAGTACTTC. The genes are TRBV7-2 and TRBJ2-5; 8 nucleotides agree with TRBD2. CDR1 and CDR2 (germline): SGHTA, FQGNSA. V shed 4 bases and J 4 bases; nucleotides not matched to a gene: 11. The CDR3 is made up of 16 amino acids.

This chain uses TRBV19 with TRBJ1-1; D is possibly TRBD1 (5 bases). The V gene lost 4 bases and the J gene lost 3 bases, with 12 bases spanning the gap. CDR3 length equals 14 residues. The germline gives CDR1 LNHDA, CDR2 SQIVND (reference sequence). The CDR3, as DNA: TGTGCCAGTAGTACCACAGGTCCCTACACTGAAGCTTTCTTT. This encodes CASSTTGPYTEAFF.

The J gene is TRBJ1-3, the V gene TRBV2; D is possibly TRBD1 (5 bases). This CDR3 has 15 residues. Trimming left V 7 bases short and J 2 bases short, with 15 bases between. Per germline, CDR1 SNHLY and CDR2 FYNNEI. The CDR3 loop reads CASKVGGLTGNTIYF. The CDR3, as DNA: TGTGCCAGCAAAGTGGGGGGACTGACTGGAAACACCATATATTTT.

This clone has only a few counts. The rearrangement uses TRBV6-1 and TRBJ1-6, with D maybe TRBD1 (6 bases). Germline-derived CDR1 and CDR2 are MNHNS and SASEGT. The V and J ends lost 3 bases and 5 bases respectively, with 14 bases between them. This CDR3 spans 16 amino acids. CDR3 in amino acids: CASSDAIRGHNSPLHF. In DNA form, the CDR3 reads TGTGCCAGCAGTGACGCTATCAGGGGCCATAATTCACCCCTCCACTTT.

The chain employs TRBV9 and TRBJ1-1; TRBD1 aligns across 7 bases. In germline, CDR1 is SGDLS, CDR2 YYNGEE. The CDR3 spans 15 residues. V was clipped by 4 bases and J by 1 base; unmatched bases: 7. CDR3 region: CASSPRRDRNTEAFF. In DNA form, the CDR3 reads TGTGCCAGCAGCCCCCGGCGGGACAGGAACACTGAAGCTTTCTTT.

The V call is TRBV7-9, the J call TRBJ2-1; tentatively, D is TRBD2 (6 bases). CDR3 length: 14 residues. Germline CDR1 and CDR2: SEHNR and FQNEAQ (reference sequence). V was cut by 3 bases and J by 5 bases, with 11 bases left in between. The CDR3 DNA reads TGTGCCAGCAGCTTGGCGGGGACTCACAATGAGCAGTTCTTC. Amino acid sequence: CASSLAGTHNEQFF.